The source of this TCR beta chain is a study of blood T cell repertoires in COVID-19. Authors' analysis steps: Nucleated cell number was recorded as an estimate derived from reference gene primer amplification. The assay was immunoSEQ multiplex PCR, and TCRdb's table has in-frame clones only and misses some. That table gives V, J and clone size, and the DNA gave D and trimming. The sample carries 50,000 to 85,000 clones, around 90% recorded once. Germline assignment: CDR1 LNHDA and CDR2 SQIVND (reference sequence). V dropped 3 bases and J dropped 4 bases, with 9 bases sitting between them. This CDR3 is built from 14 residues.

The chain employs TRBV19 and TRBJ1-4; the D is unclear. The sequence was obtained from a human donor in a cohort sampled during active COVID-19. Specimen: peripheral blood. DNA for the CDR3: TGTGCCAGTAGTATGGGCCAGCTTAATGAAAAACTGTTTTTT. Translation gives CASSMGQLNEKLFF.